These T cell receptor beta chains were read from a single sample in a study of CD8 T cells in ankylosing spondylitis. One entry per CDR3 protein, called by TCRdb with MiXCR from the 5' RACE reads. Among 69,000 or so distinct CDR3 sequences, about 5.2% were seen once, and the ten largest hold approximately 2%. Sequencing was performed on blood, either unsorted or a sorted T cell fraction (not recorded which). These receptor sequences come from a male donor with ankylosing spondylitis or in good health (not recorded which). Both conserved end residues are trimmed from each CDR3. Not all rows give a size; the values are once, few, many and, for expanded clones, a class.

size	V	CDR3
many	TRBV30	AWTRGDTGELF
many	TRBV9	ASSAGLGGGAYEQY
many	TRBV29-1	SVESRGPNYGYT
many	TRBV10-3	AIQGKGTGELF
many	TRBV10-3	AITQGSGRNGELF
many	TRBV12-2	ASRLGGQPQH
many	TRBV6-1	ASSELLTSQETQY
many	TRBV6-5	ASSYRVDSSEQY
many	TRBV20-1	SARVVGQGRGGETQY
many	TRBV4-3	ASSQGGGLEQF
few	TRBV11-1	ASSPYGTGVVAGNTIY
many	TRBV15	ATSRDRATGVGGTQY
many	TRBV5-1	ASSLEGNTEAF
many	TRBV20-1	SARGFRFDNYEQY
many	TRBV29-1	SVEGRPYEQY
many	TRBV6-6	ASYRDRVQLH
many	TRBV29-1	SAGERSGGKTAF
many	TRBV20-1	SARGSRGGYEQY
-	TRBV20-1	SARGHSPSYYNEQF
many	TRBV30	AWKEGLNTEAF
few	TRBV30	AWSVGGGNEQF
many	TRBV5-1	ASSLGSTPEGKF
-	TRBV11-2	ASSLGRFSGELF
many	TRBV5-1	ASSLGPTTTSTNEKLF
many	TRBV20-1	SAKETGGKNYNEQF
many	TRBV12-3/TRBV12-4	ASSSRTVNTEAF
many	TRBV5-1	ASSLEGGYGANVLT
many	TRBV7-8	ASSLASSYNEQF
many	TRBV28	ASSITSSDEQF
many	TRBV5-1	ASSLVWQSSYEQY
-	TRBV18	ASSPPDGGEQY
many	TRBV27	ASSFKGQGGTEAF
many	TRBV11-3	ASSRSSGASSYNEQF
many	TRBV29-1	SVPRALQETQY
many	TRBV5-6	ASSLENYGYT
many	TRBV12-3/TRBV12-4	ASMEGPWNEQY
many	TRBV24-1	ATQAGQNSPLH
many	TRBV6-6	ASREAKYYGYT
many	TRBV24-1	ATSDLGLAGGPNGELF
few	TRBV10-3	AIKEGTDRTEAF
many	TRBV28	ASSSPTSYEQY
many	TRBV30	AWTVPGQGWYEQY
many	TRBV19	ATSTGVLEAF
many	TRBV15	ATSRPGQEGYT
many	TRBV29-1	SVGKGFRETQY
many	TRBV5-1	ASSPLTGPGTEAF
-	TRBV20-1	SARKSAGGLYNEQF
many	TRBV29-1	SGTPDSQGNEQF
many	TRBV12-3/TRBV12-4	ASSLDRGGGVNTEAF
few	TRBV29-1	SASDPRKTGSTEAF
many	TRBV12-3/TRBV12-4	ASSSREAYEQY
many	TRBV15	ATSLSRDSFWPADTQY
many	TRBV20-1	SATPLRRARMDNEQF
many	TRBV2	ASSVGGTESSPLH
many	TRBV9	ASSVGQTGGYEQY
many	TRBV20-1	SAGINEQF
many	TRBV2	ASTDPYQETQY